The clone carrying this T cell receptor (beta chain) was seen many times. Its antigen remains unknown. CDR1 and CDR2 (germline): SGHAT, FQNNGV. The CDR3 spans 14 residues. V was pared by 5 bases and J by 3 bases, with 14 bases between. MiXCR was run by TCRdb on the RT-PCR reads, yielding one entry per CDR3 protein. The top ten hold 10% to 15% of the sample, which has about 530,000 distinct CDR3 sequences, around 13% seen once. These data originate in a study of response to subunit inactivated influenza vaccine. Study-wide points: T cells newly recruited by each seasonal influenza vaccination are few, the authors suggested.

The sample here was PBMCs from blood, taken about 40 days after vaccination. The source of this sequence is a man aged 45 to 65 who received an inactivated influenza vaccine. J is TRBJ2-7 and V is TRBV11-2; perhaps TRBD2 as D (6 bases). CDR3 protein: CASSPRMGGYEQYF. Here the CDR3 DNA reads TGTGCCAGCAGCCCCAGGATGGGGGGCTACGAGCAGTACTTC.